The clone carrying this T cell receptor (beta chain) was seen a single time. This record comes from a study of blood T cell repertoires in COVID-19. Study-wide context: The United States, Italy and Spain provided the acute and convalescent COVID-19 samples. T cells, B-cell-depleted T cells, or PBMCs provided the cDNA or gDNA that served as material.

How the authors handled the data: Amplification of reference gene primers provided the estimated nucleated cell counts. Only in-frame clones appear in the TCRdb table, and some are missing; sequencing was by immunoSEQ multiplex PCR. V and J calls and clone size follow that table, whereas D and trimming were derived from the DNA. The data contain about 250,000 clones, 86% of them singletons. V lost 4 bases and J lost 10, with 14 bases in between. Germline V CDR1 and CDR2: MNHNY, SVGAGI (reference sequence). This CDR3 has 13 amino acids. This TCR came from a woman aged 55 to 70 who had recovered from COVID-19. This chain uses TRBV6-6 with TRBJ1-3; TRBD1 is a possible D gene (6 bases). Sequences were obtained from peripheral blood. Here the CDR3 reads CASSSRGALTIYF. In nucleotides, the CDR3 is TGTGCCAGCAGTTCACGGGGGGCGTTGACCATATATTTT.